These 25 T cell receptor beta chains share one sample of origin, sequenced in a study of blood T cell repertoires in COVID-19. Clones were read by immunoSEQ multiplex PCR, and TCRdb kept only the in-frame ones, dropping some. Of some 220,000 clones in the sample, 86% were seen once. Source material: PBMCs or T cells enriched from blood (not recorded which). Receptor source: a woman aged 45-65 years in a cohort exposed to, infected with or recovered from COVID-19 (not recorded which).

The chain joins TRBV11-2 to TRBJ2-3, with D possibly being TRBD1 (5 bases). CDR1 and CDR2 (germline): SGHAT, FQNNGV. With 5 bases removed from V and 0 bases from J, the gap between germline ends came to 12 bases. The CDR3 contains 15 residues. As DNA, the CDR3 is TGTGCCAGCAGCCGGACATGGGCTAGCACAGATACGCAGTATTTT. Translation gives CASSRTWASTDTQYF.

This clone was picked up a small number of times. This chain links TRBV5-1 with TRBJ1-1, with D unclear. Trimming stripped 2 bases from V and 3 bases from J, with 11 bases between. Per germline, CDR1 SGHRS and CDR2 YFSETQ. The CDR3 loop spans 14 amino acids. The CDR3 is CASSFTPADTEAFF. The DNA for the CDR3 is TGCGCCAGCAGCTTTACCCCGGCGGACACTGAAGCTTTCTTT.

CDR3 protein: CASSPRTNSGTEAFF. The CDR3 DNA sequence: TGTGCCAGCAGCCCCCGGACTAACAGTGGCACTGAAGCTTTCTTT. The V gene is TRBV5-4, the J gene TRBJ1-1; D is unresolved. The V and J ends lost 4 bases and 4 bases respectively, with 17 bases between them. This CDR3 is built from 15 residues. Germline CDR1 and CDR2: SGHNT and YYREEE (reference sequence). The entire variable domain, with the rest obtained from reference TRBV5-4 and TRBJ1-1, is as follows: ETGVTQSPTHLIKTRGQQVTLRCSSQSGHNTVSWYQQALGQGPQFIFQYYREEENGRGNFPPRFSGLQFPNYSSELNVNALELDDSALYLCASSPRTNSGTEAFFGQGTRLTVV.

The chain combines TRBV5-1 with TRBJ2-5; D gene uncertain. Germline V gene data show CDR1 as SGHRS and CDR2 as YFSETQ. V was pared by 5 bases and J by 2 bases, with 16 bases between. The CDR3 runs to 15 residues. This CDR3 is CASSWFGDLQETQYF. CDR3 nucleotide sequence: TGCGCCAGCAGTTGGTTTGGAGATCTTCAAGAGACCCAGTACTTC.

The V call is TRBV6-5, the J call TRBJ1-3, with a tentative D call TRBD1 (5 bases). Germline-derived CDR1 and CDR2 are MNHEY and SVGAGI. Deletions cut 5 bases from V and 3 bases from J, with 8 bases between. There are 13 residues in the CDR3. The CDR3 nucleotides read TGTGCCAGCAGTCCAGGACATGGAAACACCATATATTTT. Translated: CASSPGHGNTIYF.

The rearrangement joins TRBV5-1 to TRBJ1-2, with 8 bases matching TRBD1. V lost 4 bases to trimming and J lost 1 base; unmatched junction nucleotides: 3. The germline V gene has CDR1 SGHRS and CDR2 YFSETQ. The length of the CDR3 is 14 residues. This CDR3 is CASSPDRGNYGYTF. The CDR3 coding sequence is TGCGCCAGCAGCCCAGACAGGGGTAACTATGGCTACACCTTC.

The V call is TRBV3-1 (or the pseudogene TRBV3-2), the J call TRBJ1-1; perhaps TRBD1 as D (6 bases). Trimming took off 4 bases at V and 8 bases at J, with 14 bases between the two ends. CDR3 length: 13 amino acids. The germline V gene has CDR1 LGHDT and CDR2 YNNKEL (reference sequence). The CDR3 is CASSLGGGMEAFF. The CDR3 bases are TGTGCCAGCAGCCTTGGGGGCGGCATGGAAGCTTTCTTT.

The rearrangement joins TRBV7-9 to TRBJ2-7; 7 bases are shared with TRBD1. The CDR3 extends over 15 amino acids. The trim removed 4 bases at V and 3 bases at J, leaving 9 bases unmatched. CDR1 and CDR2 (germline): SEHNR, FQNEAQ (reference sequence). CDR3 in DNA: TGTGCCAGCAGCTCAGGACAGGTAGGGAACTACGAGCAGTACTTC. This encodes CASSSGQVGNYEQYF.

As to this clone: The sample has other DNA sequences that encode this CDR3 too. The rearrangement links TRBV9 to TRBJ2-1; 10 bases are a match to TRBD2. Germline V CDR1 and CDR2: SGDLS, YYNGEE. J lost 5 bases, V lost 4 bases, and 6 bases had no gene match. The CDR3 spans 15 residues. The CDR3 DNA reads TGTGCCAGCAGCCCGAGCGGGGGGGCCAACAATGAGCAGTTCTTC. It yields the protein CASSPSGGANNEQFF.

CDR3 protein: CASSRAPPDRWNSPLHF. DNA of the CDR3: TGTGCCAGCAGCCGAGCACCCCCGGACAGGTGGAATTCACCCCTCCACTTT. This chain connects TRBV28 to TRBJ1-6, with 7 bases matching TRBD1. The CDR3 sequence is 17 residues long. Looked up from germline, CDR1 is MDHEN and CDR2 is SYDVKM. V shed 6 bases, J shed 7 bases, and the junction held 15 bases outside the gene matches.

V gene TRBV6-6 combines with J gene TRBJ2-3; D remains ambiguous. There are 13 residues in the CDR3. With 8 bases removed from V and 1 base from J, the gap between germline ends came to 10 bases. The germline gives CDR1 MNHNY, CDR2 SVGAGI (reference sequence). DNA of the CDR3: TGTGCCAGCTCGAGGATTCGCACAGATACGCAGTATTTT. This sequence encodes CASSRIRTDTQYF.

In its sample, this clone was seen once. The V and J genes are TRBV4-1 and TRBJ1-1; the D is unclear. Deletions cut 1 base from V and 3 bases from J, with 12 bases between. The CDR3 consists of 15 residues. The germline gives CDR1 MGHRA, CDR2 YSYEKL. This CDR3 reads CASSQAYERDTEAFF. The CDR3 DNA sequence: TGCGCCAGCAGCCAAGCGTATGAGAGGGACACTGAAGCTTTCTTT.

This clone has only one observation. The CDR3 nucleotides are TGTGCCAGTAGTAGTCACAGGAGCCTCTCTGGAAACACCATATATTTT. This codes for CASSSHRSLSGNTIYF. The J gene is TRBJ1-3, the V gene TRBV19, with D possibly TRBD1 on 5 matching bases. Trimming removed 4 bases at V and 0 bases at J, with 13 bases between. The CDR3 sequence is 16 residues long. Per germline, CDR1 LNHDA and CDR2 SQIVND (reference sequence). The full variable domain, completed using reference TRBV19 and TRBJ1-3, is DGGITQSPKYLFRKEGQNVTLSCEQNLNHDAMYWYRQDPGQGLRLIYYSQIVNDFQKGDIAEGYSVSREKKESFPLTVTSAQKNPTAFYLCASSSHRSLSGNTIYFGEGSWLTVV.

J is TRBJ1-5 and V is TRBV6-5; no clear D gene. The CDR3 sequence is 13 residues long. V was shortened by 2 bases and J by 9 bases, with 11 bases between the two germline ends. CDR1 and CDR2 from the germline V gene are MNHEY and SVGAGI. The CDR3: CASSYNAGMPQHF. CDR3 nucleotides: TGTGCCAGCAGTTACAACGCAGGCATGCCCCAGCATTTT.

In this sample, this clone turned up a few times. V and J are TRBV3-1 (or the pseudogene TRBV3-2) and TRBJ2-7, with D tentatively TRBD2 (7 bases). The CDR3 runs to 16 residues. The V end lost 0 bases, the J end lost 5 bases, and 17 bases lay between the germline ends. Germline V gives CDR1 LGHDT, CDR2 YNNKEL (reference sequence). Written as DNA, the CDR3 is TGTGCCAGCAGCCAAGAGGGGGGGCAGGGGAGTAACGAGCAGTACTTC. It encodes CASSQEGGQGSNEQYF.

The chain couples TRBV7-2 to TRBJ1-3; D might be TRBD1 (6 bases). The CDR3 loop spans 16 amino acids. Germline lookup yields CDR1 SGHTA and CDR2 FQGNSA. Trimming cost V 5 bases and J 0 bases, with 14 bases left between them. The CDR3 nucleotides read TGTGCCAGCAGCCCGAGACAGGCTTACTCTGGAAACACCATATATTTT. Translating gives CASSPRQAYSGNTIYF.

In its sample, this clone was seen once. J is TRBJ2-3 and V is TRBV30; no clear D gene. The germline V gene has CDR1 GTSNPN and CDR2 SVGIG (reference sequence). V lost 6 bases to trimming and J lost 8 bases, with 12 bases between them. This CDR3 is built from 11 residues. CDR3 bases: TGTGCCTGTGACGCAACGGGTACGCAGTATTTT. Translation: CACDATGTQYF.

The chain links TRBV7-8 to TRBJ2-7; 8 bases align to TRBD2. The CDR3 extends over 16 amino acids. Germline V gene data show CDR1 as SGHVS and CDR2 as FQNEAQ. Losses at the gene ends were 4 bases for V and 2 bases for J; bases not matched to a gene: 10. CDR3 in DNA: TGTGCCAGCAGCTCCATCGGGGGGGGGAGTCCCTACGAGCAGTACTTC. Protein product: CASSSIGGGSPYEQYF.

This clone was seen more than once but under ten times. The rearrangement links TRBV9 to TRBJ1-1; D unclear. CDR1 SGDLS and CDR2 YYNGEE come from the germline V gene. V was clipped by 3 bases and J by 4 bases, with 10 bases between them. This CDR3 has 13 residues. This CDR3 is CASSAGRVTEAFF. The CDR3 DNA sequence: TGTGCCAGCAGCGCCGGTCGGGTCACTGAAGCTTTCTTT. The full variable domain, with the rest looked up from reference TRBV9 and TRBJ1-1, is DSGVTQTPKHLITATGQRVTLRCSPRSGDLSVYWYQQSLDQGLQFLIQYYNGEERAKGNILERFSAQQFPDLHSELNLSSLELGDSALYFCASSAGRVTEAFFGQGTRLTVV.

The chain is built from TRBV5-1 and TRBJ2-5, with 11 bases fitting TRBD2. Germline V gene data show CDR1 as SGHRS and CDR2 as YFSETQ. The junction had 4 bases not matched to a gene; V was cut back by 3 bases and J by 3 bases. The CDR3 covers 15 residues. The CDR3 sequence: CASSSQGLAEETQYF. CDR3 DNA sequence: TGCGCCAGCAGCTCGCAGGGACTAGCGGAAGAGACCCAGTACTTC.

The chain couples TRBV5-1 to TRBJ1-1; TRBD1 matches at 8 bases. V trimming: 4 bases; J trimming: 5 bases; junction bases outside the gene matches: 7. The CDR3 is 14 amino acids. The germline V gene encodes CDR1 SGHRS and CDR2 YFSETQ. The CDR3 is CASSLGQGETEAFF. In DNA, the CDR3 is TGCGCCAGCAGCCTTGGACAGGGTGAAACTGAAGCTTTCTTT. The full variable domain, its missing parts supplied by reference TRBV5-1 and TRBJ1-1, is KAGVTQTPRYLIKTRGQQVTLSCSPISGHRSVSWYQQTPGQGLQFLFEYFSETQRNKGNFPGRFSGRQFSNSRSEMNVSTLELGDSALYLCASSLGQGETEAFFGQGTRLTVV.

The gene calls are TRBV27 and TRBJ1-1, with D unclear. In germline, CDR1 is MNHEY, CDR2 SMNVEV (reference sequence). This CDR3 region has 15 residues. V lost 5 bases and J lost 5, with 18 bases in between. The CDR3 loop is CASSPRFPEVTEAFF. DNA for the CDR3: TGTGCCAGCAGTCCCCGATTCCCAGAGGTGACTGAAGCTTTCTTT.

This clone was detected only once. The rearrangement joins TRBV2 to TRBJ1-1; D not resolved. The CDR3 length is 11 residues. Germline V gene lookup returns CDR1 SNHLY and CDR2 FYNNEI. V was trimmed by 6 bases and J by 2 bases, leaving 4 bases between them. The CDR3 sequence: CASRLNTEAFF. The CDR3 DNA is TGTGCCAGCAGGTTAAACACTGAAGCTTTCTTT.

This clone has a single count. The chain carries TRBV28 and TRBJ1-2, with 8 nucleotides matching TRBD1. There are 13 residues in the CDR3. The J segment lost 4 bases and the V segment lost 5 bases, leaving 3 bases of the junction unmatched. Germline V gene lookup returns CDR1 MDHEN and CDR2 SYDVKM. The CDR3 is CASSAGQGYGYTF. CDR3 sequence (DNA): TGTGCCAGCAGTGCTGGACAGGGCTATGGCTACACCTTC.

The V gene is TRBV3-1 (or the pseudogene TRBV3-2), the J gene TRBJ2-7; TRBD2 agrees at 9 bases. The CDR3 has 16 amino acids. V dropped 1 base and J dropped 3; count of bases not matched to a gene: 7. CDR1 is LGHDT and CDR2 is YNNKEL in the germline V gene (reference sequence). The CDR3 nucleotides are TGTGCCAGCAGCCAAGGGTCGCGGGGGGGCGGCTACGAGCAGTACTTC. Translated: CASSQGSRGGGYEQYF.